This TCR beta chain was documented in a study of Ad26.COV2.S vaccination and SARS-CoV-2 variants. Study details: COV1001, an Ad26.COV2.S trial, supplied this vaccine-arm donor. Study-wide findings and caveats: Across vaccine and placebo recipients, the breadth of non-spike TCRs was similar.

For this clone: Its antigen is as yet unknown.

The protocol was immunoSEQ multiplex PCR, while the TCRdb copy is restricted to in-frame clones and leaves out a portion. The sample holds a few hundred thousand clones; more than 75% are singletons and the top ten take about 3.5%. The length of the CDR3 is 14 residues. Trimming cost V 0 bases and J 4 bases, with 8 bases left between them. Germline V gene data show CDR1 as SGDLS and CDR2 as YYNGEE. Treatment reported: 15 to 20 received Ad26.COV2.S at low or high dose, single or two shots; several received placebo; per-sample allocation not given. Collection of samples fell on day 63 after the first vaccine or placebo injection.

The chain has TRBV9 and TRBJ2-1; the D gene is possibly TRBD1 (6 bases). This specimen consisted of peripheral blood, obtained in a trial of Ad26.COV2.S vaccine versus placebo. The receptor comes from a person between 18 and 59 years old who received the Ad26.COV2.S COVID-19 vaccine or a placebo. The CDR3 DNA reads TGTGCCAGCAGCGTAGTAGGACAGTACAATGAGCAGTTCTTC. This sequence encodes CASSVVGQYNEQFF.